This TCR beta chain was observed in a study of T-cell memory formation after mild COVID-19. This clonotype was counted ten times or more. The antigen is undetermined. The study's findings and limits: SARS-CoV-2 specificity was not confirmed for second-wave clones peaking on day 37.

Constant-segment primers and 5'RACE yielded cDNA libraries for TCR alpha and TCR beta, each carrying sample barcodes and UMIs. TCRdb itself ran the 5' RACE reads through MiXCR, one entry per CDR3 protein. The sample consists of over 150,000 distinct CDR3 sequences, 10% to 15% of them appearing once. Trimming removed 0 bases at V and 0 bases at J, with 4 bases between. Germline CDR1 SGHTA, CDR2 FQGNSA. The CDR3 is 14 residues long. The chain carries TRBV7-2 and TRBJ2-3; D gene ambiguous. The receptor was isolated from a man aged 18 to 29 who had mild COVID-19 (a few samples of this study predate the infection). Cell type and time point are not known. Sequenced sample: PBMCs or a T cell subset sorted from them (not recorded which). The DNA for the CDR3 is TGTGCCAGCAGCTTAGCTACTAGCACAGATACGCAGTATTTT. Translating it yields CASSLATSTDTQYF.